Listed below are T cell receptor beta chains from one sample, sequenced in a study of blood T cells in healthy people across ages. One entry per CDR3 protein results from TCRdb running MiXCR on the 5' RACE reads. The table lists 1.5 million to 2 million distinct CDR3 sequences, about 28% of them singletons. The sample comprised blood. The receptors come from a woman aged 25 to 39 in good health. CDR3s include the opening cysteine and the closing phenylalanine or tryptophan. D genes are given only for firm matches. Rows may omit the clone size; those that give it use once, few, many or a size class.

size	D	V	J	CDR3	DNA
.	.	TRBV3-1	TRBJ2-1	CASSKDGLPYNEQFF	TGTGCCAGCAGTAAGGACGGGTTACCCTACAATGAGCAGTTCTTC
.	.	TRBV20-1	TRBJ2-3	CSARGSGGGRTDTQYF	TGCAGTGCCAGGGGCTCCGGCGGGGGCCGCACAGATACGCAGTATTTT
few	.	TRBV29-1	TRBJ2-3	CSVGLGATSDTQYF	TGCAGCGTGGGCCTCGGGGCAACTTCAGATACGCAGTATTTT
.	TRBD1	TRBV7-9	TRBJ2-7	CASSIITGQHSYEQYF	TGTGCCAGCAGTATTATTACGGGACAGCACTCCTACGAGCAGTACTTC
few	.	TRBV29-1	TRBJ2-1	CSVERGEQFF	TGCAGCGTGGAGAGGGGTGAGCAGTTCTTC
many	.	TRBV12-3/TRBV12-4	TRBJ1-2	CASSPGFNYGYTF	TGTGCCAGCAGTCCCGGTTTCAACTATGGCTACACCTTC
many	.	TRBV28	TRBJ1-6	CASSGGLLNSPLHF	TGTGCCAGCAGCGGGGGGCTTCTTAATTCACCCCTCCACTTT
.	TRBD1	TRBV20-1	TRBJ2-4	CSAREGQGAENIQYF	TGCAGTGCTAGAGAAGGGCAGGGGGCGGAAAACATTCAGTACTTC
.	.	TRBV7-2	TRBJ2-5	CASTPSGGVTETQYF	TGTGCCAGCACCCCCTCTGGGGGAGTAACCGAGACCCAGTACTTC
.	.	TRBV5-5	TRBJ2-3	CASSRGGERDTQYF	TGTGCCAGCAGCCGAGGCGGGGAGAGGGATACACAGTATTTT
few	.	TRBV29-1	TRBJ2-3	CSVEETATHTQYF	TGCAGCGTTGAAGAGACGGCGACCCATACGCAGTATTTT
many	.	TRBV6-5	TRBJ2-7	CASSYGRILSVYTYEQYF	TGTGCCAGCAGTTACGGGAGGATACTAAGCGTCTACACCTACGAGCAGTACTTC
many	TRBD2	TRBV12-3/TRBV12-4	TRBJ2-6	CASTASGGGLGFSGANVLTF	TGTGCCAGCACTGCATCGGGCGGGGGTCTGGGATTTTCTGGGGCCAACGTCCTGACTTTC
few	TRBD1	TRBV3-1	TRBJ2-7	CASSGTATAYEQYF	TGTGCCAGCAGCGGGACAGCCACCGCCTACGAGCAGTACTTC
few	TRBD1	TRBV20-1	TRBJ1-5	CSAQRQGGQPQHF	TGCAGTGCACAAAGACAGGGCGGTCAGCCCCAGCATTTT
many	.	TRBV18	TRBJ2-5	CASSPTGQETQYF	TGTGCCAGCTCACCAACAGGCCAAGAGACCCAGTACTTC
few	TRBD1	TRBV7-2	TRBJ2-5	CASSSDRGVKETQYF	TGTGCCAGCAGCTCGGACAGGGGTGTAAAAGAGACCCAGTACTTC
few	.	TRBV7-8	TRBJ1-3	CASSLDVPGSGRGYF	TGTGCCAGCAGCTTAGACGTTCCAGGTTCAGGACGGGGATATTTT
few	TRBD2	TRBV5-1	TRBJ2-1	CAGSSSSGGIYNEQFF	TGCGCCGGCAGCTCAAGTAGCGGGGGAATCTACAATGAGCAGTTCTTC
.	TRBD1	TRBV24-1	TRBJ1-1	CATSDLGRDRGAFF	TGTGCCACCAGTGATTTGGGCCGGGACAGGGGAGCTTTCTTT
.	.	TRBV29-1	TRBJ1-4	CSVEEGRGAKLFF	TGCAGCGTTGAAGAGGGCAGGGGTGCAAAACTGTTTTTT
.	.	TRBV20-1	TRBJ2-5	CSAPILLEETQYF	TGCAGTGCTCCCATTCTCTTGGAAGAGACCCAGTACTTC
.	.	TRBV18	TRBJ2-7	CASSPPERVVYEQYF	TGTGCCAGCTCACCACCAGAAAGGGTTGTCTACGAGCAGTACTTC
.	TRBD1	TRBV7-2	TRBJ1-1	CASSLAERTGGGTEAFF	TGTGCCAGCAGCTTAGCGGAAAGGACAGGGGGAGGCACTGAAGCTTTCTTT
few	.	TRBV11-2	TRBJ2-1	CASSSGLGLNEQFF	TGTGCCAGCAGCTCGGGACTTGGTCTTAATGAGCAGTTCTTC
few	.	TRBV20-1	TRBJ2-1	CSARQSRGADYNEQFF	TGCAGTGCTAGACAAAGCAGGGGGGCCGACTACAATGAGCAGTTCTTC
few	.	TRBV15	TRBJ2-3	CAARRGSTDTQYF	TGTGCCGCTCGGAGGGGTAGCACAGATACGCAGTATTTT
few	.	TRBV6-1	TRBJ2-6	CASRKHTRQPSGANVLTF	TGTGCCAGCAGGAAGCACACCAGACAGCCCTCTGGGGCCAACGTCCTGACTTTC
.	.	TRBV12-3/TRBV12-4	TRBJ2-2	CASSGGGAGELFF	TGTGCCAGCAGTGGCGGAGGGGCCGGGGAGCTGTTTTTT
.	.	TRBV2	TRBJ2-3	CASELERLSDTQYF	TGTGCCAGCGAACTGGAGCGGCTCTCAGATACGCAGTATTTT
.	.	TRBV30	TRBJ2-2	CAWSVLAGATGELFF	TGTGCCTGGAGTGTACTTGCGGGGGCCACCGGGGAGCTGTTTTTT
.	.	TRBV6-2/TRBV6-3	TRBJ2-2	CASSYSGRNTGELFF	TGTGCCAGCAGTTACTCAGGGAGGAACACCGGGGAGCTGTTTTTT
many	TRBD1	TRBV6-6	TRBJ2-7	CASSSATGDYEQYF	TGTGCCAGCAGTTCCGCGACAGGGGATTACGAGCAGTACTTC
.	TRBD2	TRBV9	TRBJ2-1	CASSIGVSGRANEQFF	TGTGCCAGCAGCATAGGTGTTAGCGGGAGGGCCAATGAGCAGTTCTTC
.	TRBD1	TRBV28	TRBJ2-7	CASRSAGTGDSYEQYF	TGTGCCAGCAGATCCGCCGGGACAGGGGACTCCTACGAGCAGTACTTC
many	.	TRBV7-3	TRBJ2-3	CASSLSSEGTDTQYF	TGTGCCAGCAGCTTAAGTAGCGAGGGTACAGATACGCAGTATTTT
many	TRBD1	TRBV20-1	TRBJ2-7	CSASQDRVGEQYF	TGCAGTGCTAGTCAGGACAGGGTGGGGGAGCAGTACTTC
.	.	TRBV28	TRBJ1-2	CASSGRPYGYTF	TGTGCCAGCAGTGGACGGCCCTATGGCTACACCTTC
.	.	TRBV29-1	TRBJ2-1	CSVGAFEQFF	TGCAGCGTTGGAGCTTTTGAGCAGTTCTTC
many	.	TRBV6-6	TRBJ2-7	CASSSNTKQYF	TGTGCCAGCAGTTCTAATACCAAGCAGTACTTC